This passage covers 15 T cell receptor beta chains from one sample sequenced in a study of immune heterogeneity within non-small cell lung tumors. Multiplex PCR amplified TCR beta CDR3 with 32 V and 13 J primers. TCRdb analysed the multiplex PCR reads with MiXCR anew, one entry per CDR3 protein. The sample consists of 20,000 to 25,000 distinct CDR3 sequences, approximately 30% of them appearing once. Bulk tumor genomic DNA constituted the template, at around 600 ng per sample. Several far-apart biopsies were taken per primary tumor during surgery. Patients with untreated, newly diagnosed non-small cell lung cancer underwent curative surgery. Material: lung tumor tissue. These receptors came from a man aged 35-49 years with non-small cell lung cancer.

The chain has TRBV20-1 and TRBJ2-1, with 9 bases lining up with TRBD2. The junction had 7 bases not matched to a gene; V was cut back by 3 bases and J by 7 bases. The CDR3 spans 14 residues. Germline V gene data show CDR1 as DFQATT and CDR2 as SNEGSKA (reference sequence). CDR3 region: CSASSGRRLNEQFF. The CDR3 nucleotides are TGCAGTGCTAGTAGCGGGAGAAGGTTAAATGAGCAGTTCTTC.

At least ten counts were recorded for this clonotype. The V call is TRBV20-1, the J call TRBJ2-7; 8 nucleotides align to TRBD2. V lost 7 bases and J lost 3; bases outside the gene matches: 8. Per the germline V gene, CDR1 is DFQATT and CDR2 is SNEGSKA (reference sequence). The CDR3 extends over 13 amino acids. The CDR3 loop reads CSGTSGGNYEQYF. CDR3 nucleotides: TGCAGTGGAACCAGCGGGGGTAACTACGAGCAGTACTTC.

This clonotype was observed many times. This chain connects TRBV6-2 or TRBV6-3 to TRBJ1-5; the D is unclear. The V end lost 4 bases, the J end lost 7 bases, and 17 bases lay between the germline ends. The CDR3 covers 15 residues. Germline V gene data show CDR1 as MNHEY and CDR2 as SVGEGT. The CDR3 sequence is CASSLAAGVRQPQHF. The CDR3 DNA reads as TGTGCCAGCAGTTTAGCCGCCGGGGTTCGCCAGCCCCAGCATTTT.

The sample holds many counts of this clonotype. V gene TRBV7-9 combines with J gene TRBJ2-7, with 9 bases aligning to TRBD1. The germline CDR1 and CDR2 sequences are SEHNR and FQNEAQ (reference sequence). The length of the CDR3 is 17 residues. The trim removed 0 bases at V and 0 bases at J, leaving 6 bases unmatched. CDR3: CASSLALGTGHSYEQYF. For the CDR3, the DNA is TGTGCCAGCAGCTTAGCGTTGGGGACAGGGCACTCCTACGAGCAGTACTTC.

This clonotype was counted ten times or more. The chain couples TRBV10-3 to TRBJ1-2; 11 nucleotides align to TRBD1. J was trimmed by 4 bases and V by 10 bases; bases with no gene match: 8. This CDR3 contains 14 residues. Germline loops: CDR1 ENHRY, CDR2 SYGVKD. CDR3 nucleotides: TGTGCCACCCGGGACAGGGGGGTAAGCTATGGCTACACCTTC. This sequence encodes CATRDRGVSYGYTF.

This clonotype is labeled as medium-sized. The V call is TRBV12-3 or TRBV12-4, the J call TRBJ2-1, with 7 bases aligning to TRBD2. V dropped 2 bases and J dropped 7; count of bases not matched to a gene: 8. CDR3 size: 15 residues. The CDR3 loop is CASSLTVSGKNEQFF. CDR3 DNA sequence: TGTGCCAGCAGTTTAACGGTCAGCGGGAAGAATGAGCAGTTCTTC.

This clonotype showed up just a few times. The chain combines TRBV20-1 with TRBJ1-1, with D possibly being TRBD1 (6 bases). Germline loops: CDR1 DFQATT, CDR2 SNEGSKA (reference sequence). Trimming removed 5 bases from V and 5 bases from J, with 15 bases in between. The CDR3 contains 13 residues. CDR3 in DNA: TGCAGTGCTGGGGGGCAGGCGAGGACTGAAGCTTTCTTT. As protein: CSAGGQARTEAFF.

The table lists this clonotype with a few counts. The rearrangement joins TRBV4-2 to TRBJ2-7; D perhaps matches TRBD1 (5 bases). V gave up 0 bases and J gave up 6 bases, with 21 bases separating them. The CDR3 consists of 17 residues. CDR1 and CDR2 (germline): LGHNA, YNFKEQ. The CDR3, as DNA: TGTGCCAGCAGCCAAGATCAAGGGGCGTCTATGTGGTCCGAGCAGTACTTC. Translated: CASSQDQGASMWSEQYF.

This clonotype was observed a few times. The CDR3 region is CSATLPGGRGEQFF. The CDR3 DNA reads as TGCAGTGCTACCCTTCCGGGAGGGAGGGGGGAGCAGTTCTTC. The rearrangement uses TRBV20-1 and TRBJ2-1; 8 nucleotides agree with TRBD2. The CDR3 is made up of 14 amino acids. V lost 4 bases to trimming and J lost 10 bases; unmatched junction nucleotides: 12. The germline gives CDR1 DFQATT, CDR2 SNEGSKA (reference sequence).

Turning to this clonotype: One end of the junction varies from germline; a read error may be responsible. CDR3 amino acids: CASGLERSYEQYF. The CDR3 DNA reads as TGTGCCAGCGGCTTGGAGCGCTCCTACGAGCAGTACTTC. The gene calls are TRBV7-2 and TRBJ2-7, with no clear D. Germline CDR1 SGHTA, CDR2 FQGNSA. The CDR3 extends over 13 amino acids.

This clonotype was counted only a few times. J is TRBJ2-7 and V is TRBV19, with TRBD2 matching over 7 bases. Germline V CDR1 and CDR2: LNHDA, SQIVND (reference sequence). V trimming: 2 bases; J trimming: 6 bases; junction bases outside the gene matches: 10. This CDR3 comprises 15 residues. Written as DNA, the CDR3 is TGTGCCAGTAGTATAATTTTTGCGGGAGCGGGCGAGCAGTACTTC. Its translation: CASSIIFAGAGEQYF.

Concerning this clonotype: A much larger clone is a single base away; this may be a read error. The genes are TRBV7-2 and TRBJ2-7, with D possibly TRBD2 on 5 matching bases. The V end lost 1 base, the J end lost 0 bases, and 16 bases lay between the germline ends. Germline assignment: CDR1 SGHTA and CDR2 FQGNSA. The CDR3 is made up of 17 amino acids. The CDR3: CASSLGNKRHSSYEQYF. Here the CDR3 DNA reads TGTGCCAGCAGCTTAGGAAATAAGCGGCACAGCTCCTACGAGCAGTACTTC.

A word on this clonotype: Germline is not matched at one junction end, which may reflect a read error. CDR3 amino acids: CASSLRGDYGYNF. CDR3 DNA sequence: TGTGCCAGCAGCTTGAGAGGGGACTATGGCTACAACTTC. The chain is built from TRBV5-5 and TRBJ1-2; TRBD1 might be the D (5 bases). The CDR3 contains 13 residues. The V gene's germline CDR1 is SGHKS and CDR2 YYEKEE (reference sequence). Filled out from reference TRBV5-5 and TRBJ1-2, the complete variable domain reads DAGVTQSPTHLIKTRGQQVTLRCSPISGHKSVSWYQQVLGQGPQFIFQYYEKEERGRGNFPDRFSARQFPNYSSELNVNALLLGDSALYLCASSLRGDYGYNFGSGTRLTVV.

This clonotype was recorded a few times. The chain carries TRBV4-1 and TRBJ1-5; D gene ambiguous. V lost 2 bases, J lost 5 bases, and 16 bases lay in between. Germline V lookup: CDR1 MGHRA, CDR2 YSYEKL. The CDR3 runs to 16 residues. The CDR3 DNA follows: TGCGCCAGCAGCCAAAACAACGACGGAGGACATCAGCCCCAGCATTTT. Encoded protein: CASSQNNDGGHQPQHF.

V is TRBV20-1 and J is TRBJ2-2; maybe TRBD2 (7 bases). Germline CDR1 DFQATT, CDR2 SNEGSKA (reference sequence). The CDR3 runs 12 residues. Trimming stripped 7 bases from V and 4 bases from J, with 10 bases between. The CDR3 bases are TGCAGTGGGGAGGGGGGCACCGGGGAGCTGTTTTTT. This translates into CSGEGGTGELFF.